The clone carrying this T cell receptor (beta chain) was seen only a few times. These data originate in a study of glioma-infiltrating T cells. TCR alpha and beta CDR3 regions were amplified from RNA using iRepertoire nested multiplex PCR. Tissue mRNA or PBMC total RNA, about 90-400 ng, went into one-step reverse transcription and amplification. Via MiXCR, TCRdb re-called the multiplex PCR reads, giving one row per CDR3 protein. The sample includes under 200,000 distinct CDR3 sequences, around 40% of them seen just once. The sequenced sample consisted of glioma tissue, nonneoplastic brain tissue, or PBMCs (not recorded which). The TCR was taken from a human donor with low-grade glioma or glioblastoma, undergoing nonglioma brain surgery, or in good health (not recorded which).

The CDR3, as DNA: TGCGCCAGCAGCTTGGGGCGTCAGTTGTGGGGAAATGAGCAGTTCTTC. It translates to CASSLGRQLWGNEQFF. This chain connects TRBV5-1 to TRBJ2-1; no definite D call. The CDR3 is 16 residues long. Trimming removed 0 bases from V and 7 bases from J, with 17 bases in between. The V gene's germline CDR1 is SGHRS and CDR2 YFSETQ.